This T cell receptor (beta chain) came from a study of T cell changes during pregnancy in multiple sclerosis. TCRdb's copy holds only in-frame clones and misses some; the assay was immunoSEQ multiplex PCR. The sample lists about 99,000 clones, almost 95% occurring once. The CDR3 runs 18 residues. Germline loops: CDR1 SGHAT, CDR2 FQNNGV. V gave up 4 bases and J gave up 1 base; unmatched junction bases: 11. The TCR comes from a female donor with multiple sclerosis, enrolled in a pregnancy study. Sample: peripheral blood, taken after pregnancy. V and J are TRBV11-2 and TRBJ2-5; 11 positions agree with TRBD2. DNA of the CDR3: TGTGCCAGCAGCTCCCGGACTATAGCGGGGGGGACCCAAGAGACCCAGTACTTC. It encodes CASSSRTIAGGTQETQYF.